The 14 T cell receptor beta chains given below trace back to one sample, sequenced in a study of T cell responses to AZD1222 COVID-19 vaccine. Here immunoSEQ multiplex PCR was the method, and the copy in TCRdb shows in-frame clones only, minus some. The sample has some 79,000 clones, over 75% seen once. Sequences were derived from peripheral blood, sampled 28 days after the second AZD1222 dose. The receptors derive from an adult who received the AZD1222 COVID-19 vaccine.

The chain links TRBV9 to TRBJ2-7, with TRBD2 as a possible D gene (5 bases). V lost 0 bases and J lost 7, with 14 bases in between. The CDR3 consists of 14 residues. Germline V gives CDR1 SGDLS, CDR2 YYNGEE. CDR3: CASSVGGFEQEQYF. In DNA form, the CDR3 reads TGTGCCAGCAGCGTAGGAGGGTTCGAACAGGAGCAGTACTTC.

In its sample, this clone was seen once. One junction end does not reproduce the germline sequence, and a read error may be involved. The chain has TRBV11-2 and TRBJ2-5; D is possibly TRBD1 or TRBD2 (5 bases each). CDR1 and CDR2 (germline): SGHAT, FQNNGV. The CDR3 loop spans 12 amino acids. The CDR3 is CASSILRDALHF. The DNA of the CDR3 is TGTGCCAGCAGCATCCTCCGGGACGCCCTACACTTC.

Only one count was recorded for this clone. V usage is TRBV3-1 (or the pseudogene TRBV3-2) and J usage is TRBJ1-1; 7 nucleotides align to TRBD1. Germline CDR1 and CDR2: LGHDT and YNNKEL (reference sequence). The CDR3 runs 15 residues. The trim removed 1 base at V and 8 bases at J, leaving 10 bases unmatched. The CDR3 here is CASSQVGDSQREAFF. CDR3 DNA: TGTGCCAGCAGCCAAGTAGGGGACAGCCAAAGGGAAGCTTTCTTT.

The chain carries TRBV29-1 and TRBJ2-7; perhaps D is TRBD1 or TRBD2 (5 bases each). CDR3 length: 11 residues. V was clipped by 3 bases and J by 11 bases, with 14 bases between them. The germline V gene has CDR1 SQVTM and CDR2 ANQGSEA. CDR3 sequence (DNA): TGCAGCGTTGATCGGGACGGAGAAAAGTACTTC. It codes for CSVDRDGEKYF.

This rearrangement joins TRBV10-3 to TRBJ2-1; no reliable D call. Germline assignment: CDR1 ENHRY and CDR2 SYGVKD. This CDR3 spans 14 amino acids. Deletions cut 3 bases from V and 6 bases from J, with 12 bases between. For the CDR3, the DNA is TGTGCCATCAGTGAAGGTGTAACGGGCAATGAGCAGTTCTTC. This encodes CAISEGVTGNEQFF.

The chain couples TRBV2 to TRBJ1-5; D is unresolved. Trimming left V 6 bases short and J 0 bases short, with 12 bases between. The CDR3 has 15 residues. CDR1 is SNHLY and CDR2 is FYNNEI in the germline V gene. CDR3 DNA sequence: TGTGCCAGCAGGTGGACGGATTATAGCAATCAGCCCCAGCATTTT. It codes for CASRWTDYSNQPQHF.

The chain couples TRBV2 to TRBJ2-1; D unclear. The ends were cut back, 4 bases at V and 4 bases at J, with 14 bases in the middle. This CDR3 comprises 15 residues. Per the germline V gene, CDR1 is SNHLY and CDR2 is FYNNEI. CDR3 loop: CASSASRLIYNEQFF. CDR3 coding DNA: TGTGCCAGCAGTGCTAGTCGGCTAATATACAATGAGCAGTTCTTC.

The rearrangement uses TRBV6-6 and TRBJ1-2; D possibly corresponds to TRBD1 (6 bases). Germline CDR1 MNHNY, CDR2 SVGAGI (reference sequence). V gave up 2 bases and J gave up 3 bases, with 10 bases separating them. The CDR3 covers 14 residues. The CDR3 sequence is CASSYRDTYYGYTF. Here the CDR3 DNA reads TGTGCCAGCAGTTACCGGGACACCTACTATGGCTACACCTTC.

The rearrangement uses TRBV21-1 and TRBJ2-7. TRBV21-1 is designated a pseudogene. There are 15 residues in the CDR3. The chain's CDR3 is CASSNRQTNVGEQYF. The CDR3 DNA is TGTGCCAGCAGCAACCGCCAGACAAACGTAGGGGAGCAGTACTTC.

V is TRBV6-4 and J is TRBJ1-2; D gene unclear. Germline V CDR1 and CDR2: MRHNA, SNTAGT. The CDR3 spans 13 residues. Trimming removed 0 bases from V and 4 bases from J, with 6 bases in between. For the CDR3, the DNA is TGTGCCAGCAGTGACTCTCCAGGCTATGGCTACACCTTC. Translated: CASSDSPGYGYTF.

The gene calls are TRBV6-4 and TRBJ1-6; D may be TRBD1 (5 bases). Germline V gene data show CDR1 as MRHNA and CDR2 as SNTAGT. V was trimmed by 6 bases and J by 5 bases, leaving 14 bases between them. This CDR3 spans 15 amino acids. In DNA, the CDR3 is TGTGCCAGCAGCGCCTCGACAGAAAATAATTCACCCCTCCACTTT. This translates into CASSASTENNSPLHF.

The genes are TRBV7-2 and TRBJ1-6, with 7 bases aligning to TRBD1. The CDR3 has 16 residues. The ends lost 5 bases at V and 11 bases at J; junction bases unmatched: 15. Germline-derived CDR1 and CDR2 are SGHTA and FQGNSA. CDR3 in amino acids: CASSPAGGRRTAPLHF. The CDR3, as DNA: TGTGCCAGCAGCCCCGCAGGGGGGCGGAGAACCGCACCCCTCCACTTT.

The rearrangement links TRBV12-3 or TRBV12-4 to TRBJ1-5; tentatively, D is TRBD1 (5 bases). The V end lost 5 bases, the J end lost 10 bases, and 12 bases lay between the germline ends. CDR3 length: 12 amino acids. The CDR3 is CASSLQGIPQHF. As DNA, the CDR3 is TGTGCCAGCAGTCTCCAGGGTATACCCCAGCATTTT.

This chain joins TRBV2 and TRBJ2-3; D remains unclear. Germline CDR1 reads SNHLY; CDR2 reads FYNNEI. The V end lost 11 bases, the J end lost 0 bases, and 15 bases lay between the germline ends. CDR3 size: 14 residues. The DNA for the CDR3 is TGTGCCTCCCAGCTGGGGATTAGCACAGATACGCAGTATTTT. Its protein product is CASQLGISTDTQYF.